The table lists the clone carrying this T cell receptor beta chain with many counts. Antigen: not known. This sample was included in a study of T cells in Graves' hyperthyroidism and ophthalmopathy. General study results and limits: Stable hyperthyroidism was separated from ophthalmopathy by a model based on 13 V-J features. Blood shared most expanded thyroid clonotypes above 0.001.

Trimming took 4 bases from V and 0 from J, leaving 13 bases between them. This CDR3 has 15 residues. CDR1 is SGHTS, CDR2 YDEGEE, per germline. The CDR3 regions of TCR beta were amplified from RNA transcripts. TCR CDR3 regions were first amplified by RT-PCR with HTBI primers. TCRdb itself ran the multiplex PCR reads through MiXCR, one entry per CDR3 protein. The sample yields about 400,000 distinct CDR3 sequences, approximately 15% seen once. Ophthalmopathy cases met thresholds of Clinical Activity Score at least 3, NOSPECS grade at least 4 and duration under 3 months. Orbital computed tomography, thyroid ultrasound, serum thyroxine and TRAb, and clinical symptoms together informed the diagnoses.

The J gene is TRBJ1-1, the V gene TRBV5-8; the D is unclear. Sequencing was carried out using blood. The TCR sequence derives from a man aged 18 to 29 with Graves' ophthalmopathy. CDR3 residues: CASSGPEAMNTEAFF. As DNA, the CDR3 is TGTGCCAGCAGCGGGCCGGAAGCCATGAACACTGAAGCTTTCTTT.